This TCR beta chain originates from a study of T cells in localized non-small cell lung cancer. General study findings and limits: There was higher T cell clonality in uninvolved adjacent lung than in tumor, and it was highest there. A median of roughly 52 of the top 100 tumor clones appeared in adjacent lung, which was paired and uninvolved.

Assay used: immunoSEQ multiplex PCR; TCRdb lists only in-frame clones, some missing. The repertoire includes around 34,000 clones, 93% of them detected once, and roughly 7.7% sits in the top ten. Of note for this clone: The antigen is unknown.

The CDR3 has 13 amino acids. V was pared by 2 bases and J by 6 bases, with 9 bases between. Per germline, CDR1 MNHEY and CDR2 SMNVEV (reference sequence). The genes are TRBV27 and TRBJ2-3, with unresolved D. The sequencing used peripheral blood, collected before any cancer treatment. The source of this sequence is a female donor over 55 with stage I lung adenocarcinoma. CDR3 nucleotides: TGTGCCAGCAGTTTACGGTCTGGTGATACGCAGTATTTT. As protein: CASSLRSGDTQYF.